This T cell receptor beta chain was captured by sequencing in a study of T cell responses to AZD1222 COVID-19 vaccine. Findings of the study overall: Clonal diversity was possibly underestimated, and the donors were mostly white British, with more females.

As regards this clone: Its antigen is currently unknown.

Germline CDR1 reads MNHEY; CDR2 reads SMNVEV (reference sequence). V was clipped by 2 bases and J by 5 bases, with 9 bases between them. The CDR3 length is 13 residues. Clones were sequenced by immunoSEQ multiplex PCR, and TCRdb holds only the in-frame ones, with some missing. Of around 250,000 clones listed, more than 85% are singletons. The V and J genes are TRBV27 and TRBJ1-1; TRBD1 is a possible D gene (6 bases). The clonotype originates from an adult in good health. Sequencing was performed on peripheral blood, taken on day 0 of AZD1222 vaccination. CDR3 sequence reads: CASSLEDRTEAFF. The CDR3 nucleotides read TGTGCCAGCAGTTTAGAGGACAGAACTGAAGCTTTCTTT.